This T cell receptor beta chain was obtained from a study of T cells in Graves' hyperthyroidism and ophthalmopathy. This clonotype occurred many times. RNA transcripts yielded amplified TCR beta CDR3 regions. Carried out on the TCR CDR3, a first-round RT-PCR used the HTBI primer set. MiXCR was run by TCRdb on the multiplex PCR reads, yielding one entry per CDR3 protein. The table records a few hundred thousand distinct CDR3 sequences, approximately 13% of them present only once. Looked up from germline, CDR1 is SEHNR and CDR2 is FQNEAQ (reference sequence). The CDR3 totals 14 residues. V lost 6 bases, J lost 5 bases, and 10 bases stayed unmatched. Graves' hyperthyroidism was deemed stable absent ophthalmopathy progression within 18 months. Orbital computed tomography and thyroid ultrasound, together with serum TRAb and thyroxine and clinical symptoms, were used for diagnoses.

Sequenced material: blood. This receptor was obtained from a woman under 30 with Graves' hyperthyroidism. The chain links TRBV7-9 to TRBJ2-7, with 7 bases fitting TRBD1. CDR3 amino acids: CASSQTTGLDEQYF. For the CDR3, the DNA is TGTGCCAGCAGTCAAACGACAGGGCTCGACGAGCAGTACTTC.